The 20 T cell receptor beta chains presented below share a single source sample, sequenced in a study of monozygotic twins with inflammatory bowel disease (dated by TCRdb to the late 2010s). Library preparation employed 5' RACE. The sequencing machine was an Illumina HiSeq 2500. Reads reprocessed by TCRdb are summarized as one entry per CDR3 protein sequence, and DNA is absent. Per the sample table, the count is 330,000 or so distinct CDR3 sequences. The ten largest make up approximately 2% of the sample. Sequences were obtained from blood. These receptors were collected from a human donor with ulcerative colitis or Crohn's disease, or a healthy co-twin of an affected twin (not recorded which).

J is TRBJ2-2 and V is TRBV4-1. The CDR3 is made up of 18 amino acids. Germline V gene sequence: CDR1 MGHRA, CDR2 YSYEKL. CDR3 loop: CASSQEGLEMGFTGELFF.

The chain couples TRBV7-9 to TRBJ1-2; TCRdb calls TRBD1, which cannot be checked without DNA. The germline V gene has CDR1 SEHNR and CDR2 FQNEAQ (reference sequence). The CDR3 length is 13 residues. The CDR3 sequence is CASSLVPGDGYTF.

The rearrangement uses TRBV7-2 and TRBJ1-3. This CDR3 comprises 15 residues. Germline V CDR1 and CDR2: SGHTA, FQGNSA. This CDR3 reads CASSLETHSGNTIYF.

The chain recombines TRBV19 with TRBJ2-2; without DNA, the TCRdb call of TRBD1 cannot be checked. Germline CDR1 LNHDA, CDR2 SQIVND (reference sequence). The CDR3 is 15 residues long. The CDR3 loop reads CASSTRPRDPGELFF.

The chain recombines TRBV6-5 with TRBJ2-2; lacking DNA, the TRBD1 call made by TCRdb goes unchecked. CDR1 and CDR2 from the germline V gene are MNHEY and SVGAGI. This CDR3 region has 13 residues. CDR3 amino acids: CASRKQGAGELFF.

The rearrangement uses TRBV7-6 and TRBJ2-3; the TCRdb D gene call, TRBD1, has no DNA to confirm it. This CDR3 region has 14 residues. CDR1 is SGHVS and CDR2 is FNYEAQ in the germline V gene. CDR3 loop: CASSLITGTDTQYF.

The chain combines TRBV5-4 with TRBJ2-1; TCRdb's assignment of TRBD2 cannot be checked, as there is no DNA. Germline lookup yields CDR1 SGHNT and CDR2 YYREEE (reference sequence). CDR3 length: 14 residues. CDR3 protein: CASSLGLAEDEQFF. The entire variable domain, with the rest obtained from reference TRBV5-4 and TRBJ2-1, is as follows: ETGVTQSPTHLIKTRGQQVTLRCSSQSGHNTVSWYQQALGQGPQFIFQYYREEENGRGNFPPRFSGLQFPNYSSELNVNALELDDSALYLCASSLGLAEDEQFFGPGTRLTVL.

This rearrangement joins TRBV5-6 to TRBJ2-7; TCRdb indicates TRBD1, and absent DNA this call remains unverified. The CDR3 totals 14 residues. The germline gives CDR1 SGHDT, CDR2 YYEEEE. The CDR3 is CASSLVLGTGEQYF.

The chain has TRBV28 and TRBJ1-5. CDR1 is MDHEN, CDR2 SYDVKM, per germline. The CDR3 consists of 16 residues. This CDR3 reads CASKGPARKGNQPQHF.

The genes are TRBV7-9 and TRBJ2-1; TCRdb names TRBD2, which stays unverified in the absence of DNA. This CDR3 region has 15 residues. Germline assignment: CDR1 SEHNR and CDR2 FQNEAQ (reference sequence). The CDR3 loop is CASTILLAGYNEQFF.

The J gene is TRBJ2-5, the V gene TRBV20-1; TCRdb indicates TRBD1, and absent DNA this call remains unverified. The V gene's germline CDR1 is DFQATT and CDR2 SNEGSKA (reference sequence). The CDR3 totals 13 residues. The CDR3 loop reads CSAINPGQRAQYF.

The gene calls are TRBV5-1 and TRBJ2-3. CDR1 SGHRS and CDR2 YFSETQ come from the germline V gene. CDR3 length: 16 amino acids. Here the CDR3 reads CASSSYRSQSTDTQYF.

This sequence joins TRBV20-1 and TRBJ2-1; TCRdb returns TRBD2, unconfirmable since there is no DNA. CDR1 is DFQATT, CDR2 SNEGSKA, per germline (reference sequence). The CDR3 totals 14 residues. The CDR3 sequence: CSARTGLAGGEQFF.

This rearrangement joins TRBV9 to TRBJ2-7; TCRdb indicates TRBD2, and absent DNA this call remains unverified. The CDR3 length is 16 residues. The V gene's germline CDR1 is SGDLS and CDR2 YYNGEE. The CDR3 sequence is CASSVAPTSGRNEQYF.

The V and J genes are TRBV15 and TRBJ2-7. Germline V gives CDR1 LNHNV, CDR2 YYDKDF (reference sequence). The CDR3 is 14 residues long. The chain's CDR3 is CATSRGSLPYEQYF.

The chain combines TRBV11-2 with TRBJ2-5; TCRdb's D call of TRBD1 is untestable without DNA. Per germline, CDR1 SGHAT and CDR2 FQNNGV. CDR3 length: 16 amino acids. The CDR3 reads CASSLDGTVRQETQYF.

The chain uses TRBV5-1 and TRBJ2-7; TCRdb returns TRBD2, unconfirmable since there is no DNA. The CDR3 spans 16 residues. Germline V gene lookup returns CDR1 SGHRS and CDR2 YFSETQ. CDR3 residues: CASSSSSSGQAMEQYF.

This chain links TRBV3-1 with TRBJ2-7; there is no DNA to check the TCRdb D call of TRBD2. Germline lookup yields CDR1 LGHDT and CDR2 YNNKEL (reference sequence). The CDR3 is 16 residues long. The CDR3 loop is CASSQDLRAGLYEQYF.

The chain uses TRBV12-5 and TRBJ1-6; the TCRdb D gene call, TRBD1, has no DNA to confirm it. CDR1 LGHNT and CDR2 FRNRAP come from the germline V gene. This CDR3 is built from 18 residues. The chain's CDR3 is CASGLSQGTSSYNSPLHF.

The V call is TRBV4-3, the J call TRBJ1-6. The length of the CDR3 is 15 residues. CDR1 is LGHNA and CDR2 is YSLEER in the germline V gene. The CDR3 sequence is CASSQGHQDNSPLHF.